Below, 26 T cell receptor beta chains from the same sample are listed, as sequenced in a study of blood T cell repertoires in COVID-19. Sequencing used immunoSEQ multiplex PCR; TCRdb keeps in-frame clones, though not all of them. Here the sample spans some 300,000 clones, 89% being singletons. Sequencing was performed on PBMCs or T cells enriched from blood (not recorded which). The receptor source for this set is a woman aged 50 to 60 who had been exposed to COVID-19.

The chain links TRBV3-1 (or the pseudogene TRBV3-2) to TRBJ2-7; D is possibly TRBD2 (5 bases). Trimming cost V 5 bases and J 1 base, with 12 bases left between them. CDR3 length equals 14 residues. Germline assignment: CDR1 LGHDT and CDR2 YNNKEL (reference sequence). CDR3 sequence reads: CASSGGTGSYEQYF. CDR3 DNA sequence: TGTGCCAGCAGCGGTGGAACGGGGTCCTACGAGCAGTACTTC.

The chain carries TRBV27 and TRBJ2-2; D remains ambiguous. The V end lost 4 bases, the J end lost 8 bases, and 11 bases lay between the germline ends. CDR3 size: 13 residues. Germline V gene data show CDR1 as MNHEY and CDR2 as SMNVEV (reference sequence). In nucleotides, the CDR3 is TGTGCCAGCAGTTACAGCAGCCGGGGGGAGCTGTTTTTT. Translated, it gives CASSYSSRGELFF.

This clone was counted between two and nine times. The chain has TRBV6-1 and TRBJ1-4, with D perhaps TRBD1 (5 bases). This CDR3 is 15 amino acids long. CDR1 is MNHNS and CDR2 is SASEGT in the germline V gene. V dropped 2 bases and J dropped 4 bases, with 11 bases sitting between them. The CDR3 sequence is CASSEPRVGNEKLFF. DNA for the CDR3: TGTGCCAGCAGTGAACCCAGGGTGGGTAATGAAAAACTGTTTTTT.

This clone occurred once. V usage is TRBV5-4 and J usage is TRBJ2-1, with TRBD2 matching over 11 bases. The CDR3 is made up of 15 amino acids. The V gene end was trimmed by 3 bases and the J gene end by 5 bases; junction bases not matched to a gene: 4. The germline V gene encodes CDR1 SGHNT and CDR2 YYREEE (reference sequence). The CDR3 coding sequence is TGTGCCAGCAGCTCAACTAGCGGGGGTCACAATGAGCAGTTCTTC. This sequence encodes CASSSTSGGHNEQFF.

The chain employs TRBV5-6 and TRBJ2-6, with 9 bases identical to TRBD1. The CDR3 loop spans 16 amino acids. Per the germline V gene, CDR1 is SGHDT and CDR2 is YYEEEE. The trim removed 2 bases at V and 2 bases at J, leaving 2 bases unmatched. The CDR3 here is CASSFRQGAGANVLTF. The CDR3, as DNA: TGTGCCAGCAGCTTCCGACAGGGGGCTGGGGCCAACGTCCTGACTTTC.

This clone was detected once. The V gene is TRBV28, the J gene TRBJ2-3; 10 bases align to TRBD1. The CDR3 runs to 15 residues. Germline V gives CDR1 MDHEN, CDR2 SYDVKM. V shed 8 bases, J shed 4 bases, and the junction held 9 bases outside the gene matches. The CDR3 region is CASLTGGQGPDTQYF. CDR3 DNA: TGTGCCAGCCTAACTGGGGGACAGGGGCCAGATACGCAGTATTTT. The full variable domain, completed using reference TRBV28 and TRBJ2-3, is DVKVTQSSRYLVKRTGEKVFLECVQDMDHENMFWYRQDPGLGLRLIYFSYDVKMKEKGDIPEGYSVSREKKERFSLILESASTNQTSMYLCASLTGGQGPDTQYFGPGTRLTVL.

The V call is TRBV7-2, the J call TRBJ2-2; 8 bases match TRBD2. The CDR3 extends over 15 amino acids. V was clipped by 4 bases and J by 4 bases; unmatched bases: 5. The germline gives CDR1 SGHTA, CDR2 FQGNSA. In DNA form, the CDR3 reads TGTGCCAGCAGCTCCCCCGGGGGGGGCACCGGGGAGCTGTTTTTT. It encodes CASSSPGGGTGELFF.

The CDR3 DNA is TGTGCCAGCAGTGGGACAGGGTGGCAGACCCAGTACTTC. Translation: CASSGTGWQTQYF. The chain carries TRBV12-3 or TRBV12-4 and TRBJ2-5, with 9 bases fitting TRBD1. This CDR3 is built from 13 residues. V lost 5 bases, J lost 6 bases, and 4 bases stayed unmatched.

The chain uses TRBV5-1 and TRBJ2-3, with D maybe TRBD2 (7 bases). The CDR3 runs to 19 residues. The V end was cut by 4 bases, the J end by 1 base, with 25 bases between. The germline V gene encodes CDR1 SGHRS and CDR2 YFSETQ. The CDR3 coding sequence is TGCGCCAGCAGCCCCAAAAGGGGGGGCGCGGGATCCGGCACAGATACGCAGTATTTT. This sequence encodes CASSPKRGGAGSGTDTQYF.

This chain links TRBV7-9 with TRBJ1-1, with a weak D call TRBD1 (6 bases). The germline gives CDR1 SEHNR, CDR2 FQNEAQ (reference sequence). V was shortened by 5 bases and J by 3 bases, with 13 bases between the two germline ends. The CDR3 has 14 residues. CDR3 DNA sequence: TGTGCCAGCAGCCCACCCTACAGGGACACTGAAGCTTTCTTT. Amino acids: CASSPPYRDTEAFF.

J is TRBJ2-7 and V is TRBV7-2; 7 bases are shared with TRBD2. V lost 4 bases and J lost 6; bases outside the gene matches: 9. CDR3 length: 14 amino acids. Per the germline V gene, CDR1 is SGHTA and CDR2 is FQGNSA. CDR3 region: CASSSLSAGVEQYF. The CDR3 region has the DNA TGTGCCAGCAGCTCACTCTCTGCGGGGGTCGAGCAGTACTTC.

The V gene is TRBV4-1, the J gene TRBJ1-5, with 12 bases that match TRBD1. Losses at the gene ends were 1 base for V and 9 bases for J; bases not matched to a gene: 7. The CDR3 is 16 residues long. Germline CDR1 reads MGHRA; CDR2 reads YSYEKL. The CDR3 loop is CASSQGPGTGGRPQHF. CDR3 DNA sequence: TGCGCCAGCAGCCAAGGTCCCGGGACAGGGGGCCGGCCCCAGCATTTT.

The J gene is TRBJ2-1, the V gene TRBV27, with 8 bases that match TRBD1. Trimming removed 8 bases from V and 3 bases from J; junction bases left unmatched: 6. Germline CDR1 reads MNHEY; CDR2 reads SMNVEV (reference sequence). The CDR3 totals 14 residues. CDR3 nucleotides: TGTGCCAGCCAGTCCAGGGGGCTCTACAATGAGCAGTTCTTC. Protein: CASQSRGLYNEQFF.

The CDR3 reads CASSDGTSGGWQETQYF. The CDR3 coding sequence is TGTGCCAGCAGCGATGGGACTAGCGGGGGGTGGCAAGAGACCCAGTACTTC. The V call is TRBV9, the J call TRBJ2-5, with 15 bases that match TRBD2. There are 17 residues in the CDR3. V gave up 3 bases and J gave up 2 bases; unmatched junction bases: 5. From germline, CDR1 is SGDLS and CDR2 YYNGEE. Looking up the rest from reference TRBV9 and TRBJ2-5 gives the full variable domain: DSGVTQTPKHLITATGQRVTLRCSPRSGDLSVYWYQQSLDQGLQFLIQYYNGEERAKGNILERFSAQQFPDLHSELNLSSLELGDSALYFCASSDGTSGGWQETQYFGPGTRLLVL.

This sequence joins TRBV11-3 and TRBJ2-3; D might be TRBD1 (9 bases). The CDR3 loop spans 16 amino acids. The germline V gene has CDR1 SGHNT and CDR2 YENEEA. The ends were cut back, 5 bases at V and 6 bases at J, with 21 bases in the middle. This CDR3 is CASSVAGGGTGDTQYF. The CDR3, as DNA: TGTGCCAGCAGCGTAGCCGGCGGGGGGACAGGGGATACGCAGTATTTT.

The chain employs TRBV5-1 and TRBJ2-3; 8 bases map to TRBD1. Per germline, CDR1 SGHRS and CDR2 YFSETQ. The CDR3 is 15 residues long. V lost 0 bases to trimming and J lost 5 bases; unmatched junction nucleotides: 5. The CDR3 loop reads CASSLGQGFGDTQYF. The DNA of the CDR3 is TGCGCCAGCAGCTTGGGACAGGGGTTCGGAGATACGCAGTATTTT.

The rearrangement joins TRBV5-1 to TRBJ2-7; 7 nucleotides match TRBD2. The V and J ends lost 0 bases and 11 bases, in that order; junction bases with no gene match: 11. Germline V gives CDR1 SGHRS, CDR2 YFSETQ. The CDR3 contains 14 residues. Written as DNA, the CDR3 is TGCGCCAGCAGCTTGGATGGGGGGGAAGAGATCAAGTACTTC. This codes for CASSLDGGEEIKYF.

The chain uses TRBV28 and TRBJ2-7, with 12 positions matching TRBD1. The ends lost 3 bases at V and 1 base at J; junction bases unmatched: 4. There are 16 residues in the CDR3. Germline CDR1 MDHEN, CDR2 SYDVKM. The CDR3 here is CASSFGTGGKSYEQYF. CDR3 nucleotide sequence: TGTGCCAGCAGTTTTGGGACAGGGGGCAAGTCCTACGAGCAGTACTTC.

This rearrangement joins TRBV25-1 to TRBJ2-1, with 8 bases fitting TRBD2. The CDR3 consists of 14 residues. Germline V gene sequence: CDR1 MGHDK, CDR2 SYGVNS. J lost 7 bases, V lost 1 base, and 3 bases had no gene match. The CDR3 spells CASSESRGANEQFF. CDR3 DNA sequence: TGTGCCAGCAGTGAATCGCGGGGGGCGAATGAGCAGTTCTTC.

J is TRBJ1-2 and V is TRBV6-4; 10 positions match TRBD1. V shed 7 bases and J 2 bases; nucleotides not matched to a gene: 7. The CDR3 is made up of 15 amino acids. Germline CDR1 reads MRHNA; CDR2 reads SNTAGT. The CDR3 is CASTQEGQGNYGYTF. CDR3 nucleotides: TGTGCCAGCACCCAGGAGGGACAGGGGAACTATGGCTACACCTTC.

Details on this clone: At one boundary the junction diverges from the germline segment, which might be a read error. The chain has TRBV7-7 and TRBJ2-3, with D perhaps matching TRBD1 (5 bases). Germline V gene lookup returns CDR1 SSHAT and CDR2 FNYEAQ (reference sequence). The CDR3 contains 14 residues. The CDR3 is CASSSRGGTDTQYF. CDR3 nucleotide sequence: TGTGCTAGCAGCTCAAGGGGCGGCACAGATACGCAGTATTTT.

V gene TRBV12-5 combines with J gene TRBJ1-1; 7 bases are shared with TRBD1. CDR1 and CDR2 from the germline V gene are LGHNT and FRNRAP. V was pared by 8 bases and J by 4 bases, with 10 bases of the junction left unmatched. This CDR3 region has 14 residues. The CDR3 region has the DNA TGTGCTAGTTCCCAACAGGGGTTGGGCACTGAAGCTTTCTTT. Translating it yields CASSQQGLGTEAFF.

Written as DNA, the CDR3 is TGTGCCAGCAGCCCTCGTCACAGGGTTGCAGCCCAGCATTTT. Translating gives CASSPRHRVAAQHF. The V and J genes are TRBV5-6 and TRBJ1-5; TRBD1 might be the D (6 bases). Germline V lookup: CDR1 SGHDT, CDR2 YYEEEE. V was shortened by 4 bases and J by 11 bases, with 19 bases between the two germline ends. The CDR3 runs 14 residues. Combining the CDR3 with reference TRBV5-6 and TRBJ1-5 gives the whole variable domain DAGVTQSPTHLIKTRGQQVTLRCSPKSGHDTVSWYQQALGQGPQFIFQYYEEEERQRGNFPDRFSGHQFPNYSSELNVNALLLGDSALYLCASSPRHRVAAQHFGDGTRLSIL.

The sample holds a few counts of this clone. The chain couples TRBV3-1 (or the pseudogene TRBV3-2) to TRBJ2-3, with TRBD2 as a possible D gene (6 bases). In germline, CDR1 is LGHDT, CDR2 YNNKEL (reference sequence). The V end was cut by 7 bases, the J end by 5 bases, with 13 bases between. This CDR3 contains 13 residues. The CDR3, as DNA: TGTGCCAGCAACCGGGAGCCCGGAGATACGCAGTATTTT. Translation gives CASNREPGDTQYF.

Written as DNA, the CDR3 is TGTGCCTGGAGTACGAGGGCCAGGGAGACCCAGTACTTC. The encoded protein is CAWSTRARETQYF. This chain joins TRBV30 and TRBJ2-5, with TRBD2 as a possible D gene (5 bases). Between the trimmed V and J ends, which lost 2 bases and 5 bases, there was a span of 12 bases. CDR1 GTSNPN and CDR2 SVGIG come from the germline V gene (reference sequence). This CDR3 has 13 amino acids.

The chain joins TRBV2 to TRBJ2-7, with D hard to call. The V gene's germline CDR1 is SNHLY and CDR2 FYNNEI. The CDR3 extends over 12 amino acids. V dropped 1 base and J dropped 4 bases, with 5 bases sitting between them. CDR3 protein: CASSEVLYEQYF. The CDR3 nucleotides are TGTGCCAGCAGTGAAGTTTTATACGAGCAGTACTTC.